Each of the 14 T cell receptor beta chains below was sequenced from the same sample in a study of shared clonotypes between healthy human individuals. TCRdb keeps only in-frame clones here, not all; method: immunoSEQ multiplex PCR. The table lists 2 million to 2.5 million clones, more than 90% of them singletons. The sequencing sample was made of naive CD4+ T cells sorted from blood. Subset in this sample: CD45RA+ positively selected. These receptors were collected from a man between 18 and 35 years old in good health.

The CDR3 DNA follows: TGTGCCAGTAACACACTAGCGGGAGGTCAAGAGACCCAGTACTTC. Translated, it gives CASNTLAGGQETQYF. This chain links TRBV19 with TRBJ2-5, with 12 nucleotides matching TRBD2. This CDR3 region has 15 residues. Germline-derived CDR1 and CDR2 are LNHDA and SQIVND (reference sequence). Trimming cost V 7 bases and J 2 bases; bases outside gene matches: 5. Together with reference TRBV19 and TRBJ2-5, the CDR3 gives the full variable domain: DGGITQSPKYLFRKEGQNVTLSCEQNLNHDAMYWYRQDPGQGLRLIYYSQIVNDFQKGDIAEGYSVSREKKESFPLTVTSAQKNPTAFYLCASNTLAGGQETQYFGPGTRLLVL.

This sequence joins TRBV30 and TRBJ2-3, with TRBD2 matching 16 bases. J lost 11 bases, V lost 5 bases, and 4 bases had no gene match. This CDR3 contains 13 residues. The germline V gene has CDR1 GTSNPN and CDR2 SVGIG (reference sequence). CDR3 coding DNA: TGTGCCTGGCTCGGGACTAGCGGGGGGGTGCAGTATTTT. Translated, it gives CAWLGTSGGVQYF.

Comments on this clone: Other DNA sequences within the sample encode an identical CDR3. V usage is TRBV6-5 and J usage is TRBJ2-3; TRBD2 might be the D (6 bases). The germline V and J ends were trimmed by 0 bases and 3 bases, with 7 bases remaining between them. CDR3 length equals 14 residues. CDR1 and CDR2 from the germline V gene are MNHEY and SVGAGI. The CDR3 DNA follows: TGTGCCAGCAGTTACTCGGGGGGTACAGATACGCAGTATTTT. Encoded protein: CASSYSGGTDTQYF.

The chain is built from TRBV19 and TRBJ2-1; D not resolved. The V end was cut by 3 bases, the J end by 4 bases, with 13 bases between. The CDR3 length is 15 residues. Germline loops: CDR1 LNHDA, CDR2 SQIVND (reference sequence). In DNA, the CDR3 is TGTGCCAGTAGTATTAGGACCGGGCCTTACAATGAGCAGTTCTTC. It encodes CASSIRTGPYNEQFF.

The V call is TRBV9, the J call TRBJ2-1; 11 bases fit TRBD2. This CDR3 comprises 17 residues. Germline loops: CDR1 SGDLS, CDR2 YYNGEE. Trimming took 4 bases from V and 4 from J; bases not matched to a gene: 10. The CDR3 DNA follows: TGTGCCAGCAGCCCAAGTCGACTAGCGGGACCGTACAATGAGCAGTTCTTC. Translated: CASSPSRLAGPYNEQFF.

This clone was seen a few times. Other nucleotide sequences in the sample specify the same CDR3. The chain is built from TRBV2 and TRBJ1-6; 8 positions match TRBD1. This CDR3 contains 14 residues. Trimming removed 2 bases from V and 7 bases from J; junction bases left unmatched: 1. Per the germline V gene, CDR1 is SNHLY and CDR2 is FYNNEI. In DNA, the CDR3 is TGTGCCAGCAGTGAACAGGGGGCGAATTCACCCCTCCACTTT. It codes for CASSEQGANSPLHF.

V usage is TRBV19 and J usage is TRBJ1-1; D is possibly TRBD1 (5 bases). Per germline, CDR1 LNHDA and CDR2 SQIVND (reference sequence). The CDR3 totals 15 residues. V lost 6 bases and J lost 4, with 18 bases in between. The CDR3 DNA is TGTGCCAGTAGGAGGGGCCAAGGGAGCGGCACTGAAGCTTTCTTT. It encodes CASRRGQGSGTEAFF.

The CDR3 spells CASSLTVSGSNTGELFF. The CDR3 nucleotides are TGCGCCAGCAGCTTGACGGTCTCGGGTTCAAACACCGGGGAGCTGTTTTTT. This sequence joins TRBV5-1 and TRBJ2-2; D is unresolved. The ends were cut back, 1 base at V and 2 bases at J, with 15 bases in the middle. The CDR3 runs to 17 residues. In germline, CDR1 is SGHRS, CDR2 YFSETQ.

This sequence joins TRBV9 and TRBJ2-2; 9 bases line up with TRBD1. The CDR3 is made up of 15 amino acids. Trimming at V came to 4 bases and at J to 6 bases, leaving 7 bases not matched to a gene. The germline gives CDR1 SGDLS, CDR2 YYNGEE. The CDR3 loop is CASSNRDREAGELFF. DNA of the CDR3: TGTGCCAGCAGCAACCGGGACAGGGAAGCCGGGGAGCTGTTTTTT.

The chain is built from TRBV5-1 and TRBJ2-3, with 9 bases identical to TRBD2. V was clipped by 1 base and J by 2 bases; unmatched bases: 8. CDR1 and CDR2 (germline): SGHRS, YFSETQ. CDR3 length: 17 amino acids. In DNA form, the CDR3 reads TGCGCCAGCAGCTTGTTTTCCGCGGGGGGGATCACAGATACGCAGTATTTT. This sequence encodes CASSLFSAGGITDTQYF.

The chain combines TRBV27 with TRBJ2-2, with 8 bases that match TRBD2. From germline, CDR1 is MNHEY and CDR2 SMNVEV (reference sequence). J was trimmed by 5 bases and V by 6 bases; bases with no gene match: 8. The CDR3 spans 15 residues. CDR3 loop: CASSSSGGRTGELFF. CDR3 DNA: TGTGCCAGCAGCTCCAGCGGGGGAAGGACCGGGGAGCTGTTTTTT.

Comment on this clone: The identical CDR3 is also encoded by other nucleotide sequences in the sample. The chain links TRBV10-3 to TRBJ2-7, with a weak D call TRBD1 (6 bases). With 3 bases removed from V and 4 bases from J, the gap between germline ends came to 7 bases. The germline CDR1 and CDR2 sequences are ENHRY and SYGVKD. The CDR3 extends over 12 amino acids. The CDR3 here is CAISERGYEQYF. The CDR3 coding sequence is TGTGCCATCAGTGAAAGGGGGTACGAGCAGTACTTC.

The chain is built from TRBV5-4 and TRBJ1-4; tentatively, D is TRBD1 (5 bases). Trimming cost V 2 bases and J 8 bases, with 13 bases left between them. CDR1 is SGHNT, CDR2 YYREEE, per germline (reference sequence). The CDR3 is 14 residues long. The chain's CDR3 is CASSFPGDGEKLFF. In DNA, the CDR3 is TGTGCCAGCAGCTTCCCCGGGGACGGGGAAAAACTGTTTTTT.

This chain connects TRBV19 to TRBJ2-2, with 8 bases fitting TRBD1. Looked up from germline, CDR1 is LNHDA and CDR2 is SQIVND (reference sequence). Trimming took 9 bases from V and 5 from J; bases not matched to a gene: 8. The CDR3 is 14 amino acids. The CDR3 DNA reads TGTGCCAGCTGCCACAGGGGGGTAACCGGGGAGCTGTTTTTT. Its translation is CASCHRGVTGELFF.